These 27 T cell receptor beta chains share one sample of origin, sequenced in a study of vaccination and CD4 T cells after COVID-19. Treatment of the sample: roughly 10-day PBMC culture with coronavirus spike peptide pools or control peptides (ViraFEST assay). The assay that was used to sequence DNA from cultured CD4+ T cells was the Oncomine TCR Beta short-read assay. TCRdb redid the calling of the PCR reads with MiXCR, one entry per CDR3 protein. The table shows just over 9,500 distinct CDR3 sequences, with about half occurring only once. Antigens for these TCRs are unknown. What was sequenced was CD4+ T cells from blood, cultured in vitro. The receptors come from a human donor who had recovered from COVID-19.

The chain has TRBV19 and TRBJ1-1; tentative D call: TRBD1 (6 bases). Trimming removed 9 bases at V and 0 bases at J, with 20 bases between. This CDR3 has 16 amino acids. Germline loops: CDR1 LNHDA, CDR2 SQIVND (reference sequence). The CDR3: CASTKTSQGLNTEAFF. The CDR3 region has the DNA TGTGCCAGCACAAAAACGAGCCAGGGGTTGAACACTGAAGCTTTCTTT.

This rearrangement joins TRBV6-1 to TRBJ1-5, with TRBD1 matching over 8 bases. Germline CDR1 reads MNHNS; CDR2 reads SASEGT. This CDR3 is built from 14 residues. V was clipped by 8 bases and J by 2 bases; unmatched bases: 5. This chain's CDR3 is CASHRGTGNQPQHF. The CDR3 nucleotides are TGTGCCAGCCACAGGGGGACCGGCAATCAGCCCCAGCATTTT.

The chain couples TRBV7-2 to TRBJ1-1; D unresolved. Trimming removed 3 bases from V and 1 base from J, with 6 bases in between. The CDR3 sequence is 13 residues long. CDR1 and CDR2 (germline): SGHTA, FQGNSA. Here the CDR3 reads CASSFQENTEAFF. For the CDR3, the DNA is TGTGCCAGCAGCTTTCAGGAGAACACTGAAGCTTTCTTT.

The chain uses TRBV11-2 and TRBJ1-6; a possible D gene is TRBD1 (6 bases). This CDR3 comprises 16 residues. In germline, CDR1 is SGHAT, CDR2 FQNNGV. Trimming took 1 base from V and 5 from J, leaving 12 bases between them. CDR3 sequence: CASSLGSGADNSPLHF. CDR3 bases: TGTGCCAGCAGCTTAGGTTCAGGGGCAGATAATTCACCCCTCCACTTT.

The table lists this clonotype with a count of one. The chain is built from TRBV12-3 or TRBV12-4 and TRBJ2-7; 10 bases fit TRBD1. V lost 6 bases and J lost 7; bases outside the gene matches: 9. The CDR3 covers 14 residues. CDR3 nucleotide sequence: TGTGCCAGCAGCCGTTCGGGACAGGGGCATGAGCAGTACTTC. Its translation: CASSRSGQGHEQYF.

This chain joins TRBV2 and TRBJ1-2; D not resolved. The germline CDR1 and CDR2 sequences are SNHLY and FYNNEI. The CDR3 length is 11 residues. V lost 8 bases and J lost 5, with 9 bases in between. The CDR3 is CASSVLYGYTF. The CDR3 DNA reads TGTGCCAGCTCCGTTTTGTATGGCTACACCTTC.

As to this clonotype: One end of the junction varies from germline; a read error may be responsible. The rearrangement uses TRBV7-7 and TRBJ2-7, with 9 nucleotides matching TRBD1. This CDR3 has 13 residues. Germline CDR1 is SSHAT and CDR2 is FNYEAQ (reference sequence). As DNA, the CDR3 is TGTGCTAGCAGCCAAACGGACAGGGGCGAGCAGTACTTC. Translation gives CASSQTDRGEQYF.

The chain couples TRBV5-1 to TRBJ2-3, with 14 bases that match TRBD2. Trimming cost V 3 bases and J 6 bases; bases outside gene matches: 6. Germline V CDR1 and CDR2: SGHRS, YFSETQ. The CDR3 sequence is 16 residues long. The CDR3 DNA reads as TGCGCCAGCAGCTGGGGGACTAGCGGGAGTTCGGATACGCAGTATTTT. This sequence encodes CASSWGTSGSSDTQYF. Together with reference TRBV5-1 and TRBJ2-3, the CDR3 gives the full variable domain: KAGVTQTPRYLIKTRGQQVTLSCSPISGHRSVSWYQQTPGQGLQFLFEYFSETQRNKGNFPGRFSGRQFSNSRSEMNVSTLELGDSALYLCASSWGTSGSSDTQYFGPGTRLTVL.

This clonotype turned up a few times. The chain uses TRBV19 and TRBJ1-1; possibly TRBD1 for D (5 bases). This CDR3 contains 18 residues. Germline values: CDR1 LNHDA, CDR2 SQIVND (reference sequence). V shed 5 bases and J shed 4 bases, with 26 bases lying between them. CDR3 DNA: TGTGCCAGTAGTTCGGAACGCATCTTCAGGGTGGAGAGCACTGAAGCTTTCTTT. This encodes CASSSERIFRVESTEAFF.

This chain joins TRBV12-3 or TRBV12-4 and TRBJ2-7, with 10 bases matching TRBD2. The CDR3 spans 14 residues. The J segment lost 5 bases and the V segment lost 3 bases, leaving 4 bases of the junction unmatched. The CDR3 nucleotides read TGTGCCAGCAGTTTGTCCAGCGGGAGGGACGAGCAGTACTTC. It is translated as CASSLSSGRDEQYF.

The genes are TRBV12-3 or TRBV12-4 and TRBJ1-1; TRBD1 is a possible D gene (5 bases). The V end was cut by 6 bases, the J end by 10 bases, with 27 bases between. This CDR3 is 16 amino acids long. The CDR3 loop reads CASSPETGTGHGLAFF. The CDR3 DNA is TGTGCCAGCAGCCCTGAGACCGGGACCGGGCACGGTTTAGCTTTCTTT.

This rearrangement joins TRBV6-1 to TRBJ1-1; D is unresolved. Germline V gene lookup returns CDR1 MNHNS and CDR2 SASEGT. Trimming removed 6 bases at V and 1 base at J, with 9 bases between. This CDR3 has 13 amino acids. The CDR3: CASSAAGNTEAFF. The CDR3 DNA reads TGTGCCAGCAGCGCCGCCGGGAACACTGAAGCTTTCTTT.

The rearrangement uses TRBV5-8 and TRBJ2-7; 10 nucleotides agree with TRBD1. CDR3 length: 15 residues. Germline lookup yields CDR1 SGHTS and CDR2 YDEGEE. J lost 4 bases, V lost 2 bases, and 6 bases had no gene match. The CDR3 DNA follows: TGTGCCAGCAGCTTCACCGGGACAGGGGTTTACGAGCAGTACTTC. Residues: CASSFTGTGVYEQYF. The full variable domain, rest sourced from reference TRBV5-8 and TRBJ2-7, is EAGVTQSPTHLIKTRGQQATLRCSPISGHTSVYWYQQALGLGLQFLLWYDEGEERNRGNFPPRFSGRQFPNYSSELNVNALELEDSALYLCASSFTGTGVYEQYFGPGTRLTVT.

The rearrangement joins TRBV28 to TRBJ2-5, with D possibly TRBD1 on 6 matching bases. Trimming stripped 5 bases from V and 1 base from J, with 14 bases between. Germline assignment: CDR1 MDHEN and CDR2 SYDVKM. The CDR3 length is 15 residues. CDR3 in amino acids: CASSPPQGTQETQYF. DNA for the CDR3: TGTGCCAGCAGTCCCCCTCAGGGGACCCAAGAGACCCAGTACTTC.

This clonotype occurred a few times. The chain combines TRBV6-1 with TRBJ1-1; D is possibly TRBD1 (5 bases). The CDR3 loop spans 17 amino acids. The germline V gene has CDR1 MNHNS and CDR2 SASEGT. The germline V and J ends were trimmed by 8 bases and 0 bases, with 22 bases remaining between them. The CDR3 here is CASSTSSGGALNTEAFF. The CDR3 DNA follows: TGTGCCAGCTCGACCAGCTCGGGAGGGGCCTTGAACACTGAAGCTTTCTTT.

The chain links TRBV7-2 to TRBJ1-2; 8 bases map to TRBD1. From germline, CDR1 is SGHTA and CDR2 FQGNSA. J gave up 5 bases and V 1 base, and 9 bases lay outside the gene matches. This CDR3 is built from 16 residues. The CDR3 sequence: CASSLEAPGQDYGYTF. The DNA for the CDR3 is TGTGCCAGCAGCTTAGAAGCCCCGGGACAGGATTATGGCTACACCTTC.

This clonotype was seen more than once but under ten times. The rearrangement uses TRBV20-1 and TRBJ2-7; the D gene is possibly TRBD2 (5 bases). This CDR3 has 11 amino acids. Germline V CDR1 and CDR2: DFQATT, SNEGSKA (reference sequence). Trimming left V 3 bases short and J 7 bases short, with 10 bases between. This CDR3 is CSASLGREQYF. DNA of the CDR3: TGCAGTGCTAGCTTGGGGAGAGAGCAGTACTTC.

The chain has TRBV7-6 and TRBJ1-4, with D hard to call. This CDR3 contains 14 residues. Germline CDR1 SGHVS, CDR2 FNYEAQ. V was cut by 4 bases and J by 7 bases, with 13 bases left in between. The CDR3 here is CASSSVAVGEKLFF. The CDR3 DNA reads as TGTGCCAGCAGCTCGGTTGCAGTGGGTGAAAAACTGTTTTTT.

The chain joins TRBV6-1 to TRBJ2-6; TRBD1 agrees at 7 bases. With 5 bases clipped from V and 3 bases from J, the junction kept 13 bases outside the gene matches. The CDR3 loop spans 18 amino acids. The germline gives CDR1 MNHNS, CDR2 SASEGT. This chain's CDR3 is CASSPRSGQGVGANVLTF. CDR3 nucleotide sequence: TGTGCCAGCAGTCCTCGGTCGGGGCAGGGGGTTGGGGCCAACGTCCTGACTTTC.

Only a few counts were recorded for this clonotype. The rearrangement links TRBV21-1 to TRBJ1-5; the table's D gene call, TRBD1, was not cross checked with the DNA. TRBV21-1 is flagged as a pseudogene. This CDR3 has 17 amino acids. Here the CDR3 DNA reads TGTGCCAGCAGCAAAGCCGGCGCAGCTCCTGGCAATCAGCCCCAGCATTTT. Amino acids: CASSKAGAAPGNQPQHF.

J is TRBJ1-5 and V is TRBV28; the D is unclear. Germline V lookup: CDR1 MDHEN, CDR2 SYDVKM. CDR3 length equals 13 residues. V lost 6 bases and J lost 5, with 11 bases in between. CDR3 loop: CASRRQRDQPQHF. DNA for the CDR3: TGTGCCAGCAGGCGACAACGGGATCAGCCCCAGCATTTT.

The chain couples TRBV6-1 to TRBJ1-2; D gene unclear. There are 12 residues in the CDR3. CDR1 and CDR2 (germline): MNHNS, SASEGT. V lost 6 bases and J lost 5, with 10 bases in between. The CDR3 nucleotides read TGTGCCAGCAGGGCCGACACGTATGGCTACACCTTC. Its protein is CASRADTYGYTF.

This clonotype was seen a handful of times. J is TRBJ1-3 and V is TRBV19, with 8 bases aligning to TRBD1. The germline V gene encodes CDR1 LNHDA and CDR2 SQIVND (reference sequence). With 7 bases clipped from V and 0 bases from J, the junction kept 11 bases outside the gene matches. The CDR3 is 17 residues long. CDR3 sequence: CASKKGGTGSSGNTIYF. Written as DNA, the CDR3 is TGTGCCAGTAAAAAAGGTGGGACAGGCAGCTCTGGAAACACCATATATTTT. Using reference TRBV19 and TRBJ1-3 for the parts outside the CDR3, the full variable domain is DGGITQSPKYLFRKEGQNVTLSCEQNLNHDAMYWYRQDPGQGLRLIYYSQIVNDFQKGDIAEGYSVSREKKESFPLTVTSAQKNPTAFYLCASKKGGTGSSGNTIYFGEGSWLTVV.

This clonotype was observed a single time. The chain is built from TRBV29-1 and TRBJ2-5, with 7 bases aligning to TRBD1. Unmatched junction bases numbered 4, after V lost 5 bases and J lost 4 bases. The CDR3 consists of 12 residues. The germline CDR1 and CDR2 sequences are SQVTM and ANQGSEA. The chain's CDR3 is CSVRQGSETQYF. The CDR3 region has the DNA TGCAGCGTTAGACAGGGATCAGAGACCCAGTACTTC.

This clonotype has only a few counts. The rearrangement joins TRBV11-1 to TRBJ1-1, with D maybe TRBD1 (5 bases). The length of the CDR3 is 13 residues. V was trimmed by 4 bases and J by 3 bases, leaving 9 bases between them. CDR1 and CDR2 (germline): SGHAT, FQDESV (reference sequence). CDR3 nucleotide sequence: TGTGCCAGCAGCTGGGGAGGGGACACTGAAGCTTTCTTT. This gives the protein CASSWGGDTEAFF.

The V and J genes are TRBV12-3 or TRBV12-4 and TRBJ1-2; possibly TRBD1 for D (6 bases). Deletions cut 8 bases from V and 9 bases from J, with 16 bases between. This CDR3 is built from 12 residues. CDR3 region: CASAGAVRSYTF. The CDR3, as DNA: TGTGCCAGCGCGGGGGCGGTTAGGAGCTACACCTTC.

The chain has TRBV6-1 and TRBJ1-1; D gene unclear. The CDR3 extends over 11 amino acids. Germline assignment: CDR1 MNHNS and CDR2 SASEGT. As DNA, the CDR3 is TGTACTATACAGAGGAACACTGAAGCTTTCTTT. As protein: CTIQRNTEAFF.